These 10 T cell receptor beta chains came from one sample sequenced in a study of cytomegalovirus exposure and HLA in healthy donors. It was with 60 Vbeta and 13 Jbeta primers that the PCR ran. Method: immunoSEQ multiplex PCR; TCRdb's copy keeps in-frame clones and lacks some. The sample has roughly 80,000 clones, over 70% seen once. Sequencing was performed on PBMCs. These receptors all come from a woman in her thirties or forties in good health and CMV-seronegative.

V is TRBV30 and J is TRBJ1-4; D gene ambiguous. This CDR3 has 14 amino acids. The germline V gene has CDR1 GTSNPN and CDR2 SVGIG (reference sequence). Trimming shortened V by 0 bases and J by 4 bases, and 9 bases separated the two germline ends. The CDR3 protein is CAWSVDTLNEKLFF. The CDR3 DNA reads as TGTGCCTGGAGTGTCGACACCCTTAATGAAAAACTGTTTTTT.

The chain has TRBV19 and TRBJ1-6; D is unresolved. CDR1 is LNHDA and CDR2 is SQIVND in the germline V gene (reference sequence). V lost 8 bases and J 6 bases, leaving 14 bases between the germline ends. This CDR3 spans 14 amino acids. The CDR3 nucleotides read TGTGCCAGTCGTGCCGGGTCGGGTAATTCACCCCTCCACTTT. Translation gives CASRAGSGNSPLHF.

Regarding this clone: The junction does not match germline at one end; this may be a read error. The chain combines TRBV27 with TRBJ1-5; D possibly corresponds to TRBD1 (6 bases). CDR1 is MNHEY, CDR2 SMNVEV, per germline (reference sequence). This CDR3 spans 16 amino acids. The CDR3 DNA reads as TGTGCCAGCAGTCTATCCTGGGGCAGGGGTGGTCAGCCCCAGCATTTT. It yields the protein CASSLSWGRGGQPQHF.

This clone was recorded only once. The rearrangement uses TRBV7-9 and TRBJ1-2; D is possibly TRBD1 (5 bases). Trimming cost V 4 bases and J 6 bases, with 9 bases left between them. The V gene's germline CDR1 is SEHNR and CDR2 FQNEAQ (reference sequence). CDR3 length: 12 amino acids. The CDR3 is CASSWGSDGYTF. CDR3 in DNA: TGTGCCAGCAGCTGGGGCAGCGATGGCTACACCTTC.

This rearrangement joins TRBV2 to TRBJ2-5; 12 nucleotides agree with TRBD1. The V gene's germline CDR1 is SNHLY and CDR2 FYNNEI. V was pared by 7 bases and J by 5 bases, with 8 bases of the junction left unmatched. CDR3 length equals 15 residues. The CDR3 DNA reads as TGTGCCAGCACCTACCGGGACAGGGGGCTTGAGACCCAGTACTTC. Translation: CASTYRDRGLETQYF.

In this sample, this clone turned up once. The chain uses TRBV27 and TRBJ2-7, with TRBD1 identical over 7 bases. The V gene end was trimmed by 10 bases and the J gene end by 2 bases; junction bases not matched to a gene: 2. This CDR3 comprises 11 residues. Germline CDR1 and CDR2: MNHEY and SMNVEV (reference sequence). DNA of the CDR3: TGTGCCACCCAGGGGGCCTACGAGCAGTACTTC. Its protein is CATQGAYEQYF.

This clone has only a few counts. The chain combines TRBV7-9 with TRBJ2-7; 10 bases fit TRBD2. V shed 5 bases and J 2 bases; nucleotides not matched to a gene: 12. Looked up from germline, CDR1 is SEHNR and CDR2 is FQNEAQ (reference sequence). The length of the CDR3 is 17 residues. CDR3 in amino acids: CASSQIGTSVSAYEQYF. Here the CDR3 DNA reads TGTGCCAGCAGCCAAATTGGGACTAGCGTGTCTGCCTACGAGCAGTACTTC.

The CDR3 sequence is CASSLVGGEVADTQYF. The CDR3 DNA reads TGTGCCAGCAGCTTAGTAGGGGGCGAGGTTGCAGATACGCAGTATTTT. V gene TRBV7-8 combines with J gene TRBJ2-3; 7 positions match TRBD1. This CDR3 comprises 16 residues. CDR1 is SGHVS and CDR2 is FQNEAQ in the germline V gene. V lost 1 base and J lost 4; bases outside the gene matches: 8.

The chain uses TRBV19 and TRBJ1-1, with 8 nucleotides matching TRBD1. CDR3 length: 15 residues. J gave up 0 bases and V 5 bases, and 5 bases lay outside the gene matches. Germline assignment: CDR1 LNHDA and CDR2 SQIVND (reference sequence). CDR3 DNA sequence: TGTGCCAGTAGTTCGGGACAGGCCCTGAACACTGAAGCTTTCTTT. Protein product: CASSSGQALNTEAFF.

The chain uses TRBV19 and TRBJ1-5, with 11 bases lining up with TRBD1. V lost 3 bases, J lost 2 bases, and 6 bases stayed unmatched. The germline gives CDR1 LNHDA, CDR2 SQIVND (reference sequence). The CDR3 is 17 amino acids. The CDR3 loop is CASSISGTGGGNQPQHF. The CDR3 nucleotides are TGTGCCAGTAGTATCTCCGGGACAGGGGGGGGCAATCAGCCCCAGCATTTT.